Below, one T cell receptor beta chain is given with its context. The target antigen is unknown. The record originates from a study of T-cell memory formation after mild COVID-19. As for the study in general: TCR clusters were mostly donor specific.

Study conclusions and caveats: While clones contracting from day 15 to 85 were balanced between CD4 and CD8, later expanders leaned CD4+. In pre-infection memory, a portion of responding clones appeared, which suggested that cross-reactive memory joined.

V was pared by 0 bases and J by 6 bases, with 11 bases between. Per the germline V gene, CDR1 is SEHNR and CDR2 is FQNEAQ (reference sequence). There are 14 residues in the CDR3. One entry per CDR3 protein, called by TCRdb with MiXCR from the 5' RACE reads. The table lists about 320,000 distinct CDR3 sequences, roughly 13% of them singletons, with under 25% in the top ten. The chain couples TRBV7-9 to TRBJ1-2; the D is unclear. The TCR was taken from a man aged 18 to 30 who had mild COVID-19 (a few samples of this study predate the infection). Cell type and time point are not known. Material for sequencing was PBMCs or a T cell subset sorted from them (not recorded which). The CDR3 DNA reads as TGTGCCAGCAGCTTAGCGTGGCAGGTAGATGGCTACACCTTC. The encoded protein is CASSLAWQVDGYTF.